This T cell receptor beta chain was sequenced for a study of blood T cell repertoires in COVID-19. Across the whole study: From the United States, Italy and Spain came samples of acute and convalescent COVID-19. T cells, B-cell-depleted T cells, or PBMCs supplied cDNA or gDNA.

Profiling relied on immunoSEQ multiplex PCR, and the TCRdb table lists in-frame clones only, not all of them. The data contain 310,000 or so clones, around 86% of them singletons. This TCR derives from a man in his 70s with acute or convalescent COVID-19. The sequencing input was peripheral blood.

CDR3 amino acids: CASSQYNEQFF. In nucleotides, the CDR3 is TGCGCCAGCAGCCAATACAATGAGCAGTTCTTC. The V gene is TRBV5-1, the J gene TRBJ2-1; D is ambiguous. The V end lost 4 bases, the J end lost 4 bases, and 3 bases lay between the germline ends. This CDR3 has 11 amino acids. Germline V gives CDR1 SGHRS, CDR2 YFSETQ. The full variable domain, in which reference TRBV5-1 and TRBJ2-1 provide the parts outside the CDR3, is KAGVTQTPRYLIKTRGQQVTLSCSPISGHRSVSWYQQTPGQGLQFLFEYFSETQRNKGNFPGRFSGRQFSNSRSEMNVSTLELGDSALYLCASSQYNEQFFGPGTRLTVL.